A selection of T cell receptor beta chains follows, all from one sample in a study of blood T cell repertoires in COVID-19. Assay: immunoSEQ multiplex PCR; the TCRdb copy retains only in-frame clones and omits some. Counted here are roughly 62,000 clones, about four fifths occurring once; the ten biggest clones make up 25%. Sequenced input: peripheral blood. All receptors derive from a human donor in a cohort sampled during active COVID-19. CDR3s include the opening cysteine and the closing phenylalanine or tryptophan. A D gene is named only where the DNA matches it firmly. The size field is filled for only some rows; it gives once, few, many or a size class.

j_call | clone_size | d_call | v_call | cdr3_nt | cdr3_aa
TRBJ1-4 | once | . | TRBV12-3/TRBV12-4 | TGTGCCAGCAGTCGCGGGGGTGAAAAACTGTTTTTT | CASSRGGEKLFF
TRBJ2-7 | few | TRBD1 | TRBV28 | TGTGCCAGCAGTTGGGGACAGGGGGTTTCCCCCTACGAGCAGTACTTC | CASSWGQGVSPYEQYF
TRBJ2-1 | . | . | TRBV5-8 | TGTGCCAGCAGCTTACAAGGAGGTGAGCAGTTCTTC | CASSLQGGEQFF
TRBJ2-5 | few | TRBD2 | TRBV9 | TGTGCCAGCAGCGTTCGCCCTAGCGGGGGGAAAGAGACCCAGTACTTC | CASSVRPSGGKETQYF
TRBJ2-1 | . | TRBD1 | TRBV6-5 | TGTGCCAGCAGGAGACAGGGATCCAATGAGCAGTTCTTC | CASRRQGSNEQFF
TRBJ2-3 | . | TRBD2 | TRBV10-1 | TGCGCCAGCAGCCGACTAGCGGTGGATACGCAGTATTTT | CASSRLAVDTQYF
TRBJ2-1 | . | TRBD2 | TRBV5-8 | TGTGCCAGCAGCCTAACTAGCGGGCACAATGAGCAGTTCTTC | CASSLTSGHNEQFF
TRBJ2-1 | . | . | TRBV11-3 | TGTGCCAGCAGCTTAGAGGGACTGCACAATGAGCAGTTCTTC | CASSLEGLHNEQFF
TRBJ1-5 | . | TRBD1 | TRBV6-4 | TGTGCCAGAGGGACAGGGTCCCCTGGTGACGGGTTCAATCAGCCCCAGCATTTT | CARGTGSPGDGFNQPQHF
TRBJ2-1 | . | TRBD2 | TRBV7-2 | TGTGCCAGCAGCTTAGTTGTAGCGGGAGGCCCAGGGGATGAGCAGTTCTTC | CASSLVVAGGPGDEQFF
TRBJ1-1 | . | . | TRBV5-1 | TGCGCCAGCAGCTTTCAGTTAAACACTGAAGCTTTCTTT | CASSFQLNTEAFF
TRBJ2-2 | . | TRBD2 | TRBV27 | TGTGCCAGCAGTTTCCAGCGGGGGAACACCGGGGAGCTGTTTTTT | CASSFQRGNTGELFF
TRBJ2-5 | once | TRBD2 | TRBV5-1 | TGCGCCAGCAGCTTGTCTAGCGGGGTGCAAGAGACCCAGTACTTC | CASSLSSGVQETQYF
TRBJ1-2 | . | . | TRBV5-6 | TGTGCCAGCAGCTTCGCAAGGGGCGTCGATGGCTACACCTTC | CASSFARGVDGYTF
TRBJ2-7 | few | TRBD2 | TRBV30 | TGTGCCTGGAGCCGGGGAGGGGTAGGCTCGTCGTACTTC | CAWSRGGVGSSYF
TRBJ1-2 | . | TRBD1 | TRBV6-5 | TGTGCCAGCAAGCCGGGACAGGGGGCGTACTATGGCTACACCTTC | CASKPGQGAYYGYTF
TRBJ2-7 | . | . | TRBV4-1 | TGCGCCAGCAGCCTATGGCGGGGAAGATCCTACGAGCAGTACTTC | CASSLWRGRSYEQYF
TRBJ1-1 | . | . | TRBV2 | TGTGCCAGCAGTGAAAGGGCCCGGGGTGGCACTGAAGCTTTCTTT | CASSERARGGTEAFF
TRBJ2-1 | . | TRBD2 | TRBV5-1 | TGCGCCAGCCTCGCCACTAGCGGGACCTACAATGAGCAGTTCTTC | CASLATSGTYNEQFF
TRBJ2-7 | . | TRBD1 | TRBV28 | TGTGCCAGCAGTGCCCGACAGGGGATCAGCGAGCAGTACTTC | CASSARQGISEQYF
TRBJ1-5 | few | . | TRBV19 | TGTGCCAGTAGTATGGGGGGACGGGAGCATAGCAATCAGCCCCAGCATTTT | CASSMGGREHSNQPQHF
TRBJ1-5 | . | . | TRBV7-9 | TGTGCCAGCAGCCCAGCGGGGGGACCCCCTAGCAATCAGCCCCAGCATTTT | CASSPAGGPPSNQPQHF
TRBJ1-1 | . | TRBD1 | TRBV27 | TGTGCCAGCAGTTTAACGACAGGGGGCTACACTGAAGCTTTCTTT | CASSLTTGGYTEAFF
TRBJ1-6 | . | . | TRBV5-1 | TGCGCCAGCAGCAACCCTCCTGGTCCCAGTAATTCACCCCTCCACTTT | CASSNPPGPSNSPLHF
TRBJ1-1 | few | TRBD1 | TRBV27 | TGTGCCAGCAGTACAGGGGGCGGGGAGGACACTGAAGCTTTCTTT | CASSTGGGEDTEAFF
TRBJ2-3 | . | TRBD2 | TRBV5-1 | TGCGCCAGCAGCAGCGGGGGCACAGATACGCAGTATTTT | CASSSGGTDTQYF
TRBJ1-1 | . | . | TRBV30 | TGTGCCTGGAGTGGTTCCGGCACTGAAGCTTTCTTT | CAWSGSGTEAFF
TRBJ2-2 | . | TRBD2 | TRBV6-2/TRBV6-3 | TGTGCCAGCAGTTACTCGAGGCTAGCGGGAGTTACCGGGGAGCTGTTTTTT | CASSYSRLAGVTGELFF
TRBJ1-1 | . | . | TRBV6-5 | TGTGCCAGCAGTATCCGGGTTTTTCAGAATCCACTATTT | CASSIRVFQNPLF
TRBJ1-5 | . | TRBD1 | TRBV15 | TGTGCCACCAGCATCGACAGGGCTGGGACCAATCAGCCCCAGCATTTT | CATSIDRAGTNQPQHF
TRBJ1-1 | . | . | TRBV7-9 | TGTGCCAGCAGCGGACAGTTGAACACTGAAGCTTTCTTT | CASSGQLNTEAFF
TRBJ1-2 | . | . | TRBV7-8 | TGTGCCAGCAGCTTCGGACACTACTATGGCTACACCTTC | CASSFGHYYGYTF
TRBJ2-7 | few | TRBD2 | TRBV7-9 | TGTGCCAGCAGCTTATTTGTAGCGGGGTTGCATGGGCAGTACTTC | CASSLFVAGLHGQYF
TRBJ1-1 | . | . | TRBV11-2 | TGTGCCAGCAGCCTCCGCCCCGCGGTCAACACTGAAGCTTTCTTT | CASSLRPAVNTEAFF
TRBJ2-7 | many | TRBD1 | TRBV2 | TGTGCCAACCGACAGGGGCCGACCTACGAGCAGTACTTC | CANRQGPTYEQYF
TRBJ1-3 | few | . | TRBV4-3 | TGCGCCAGCAGCGAAACTACAGGGAGCTCTGGAAACACCATATATTTT | CASSETTGSSGNTIYF
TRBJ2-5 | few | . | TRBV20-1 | TGCAGTGCTACCCCCCAGGAGACCCAGTACTTC | CSATPQETQYF
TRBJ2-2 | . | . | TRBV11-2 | TGTGCCAGCAGCTTAGCCGGACTCGTGAACACCGGGGAGCTGTTTTTT | CASSLAGLVNTGELFF
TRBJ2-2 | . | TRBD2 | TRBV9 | TGTGCCAGCAGCTCCCCGGGGGGGCGGGGGAGGAACACCGGGGAGCTGTTTTTT | CASSSPGGRGRNTGELFF
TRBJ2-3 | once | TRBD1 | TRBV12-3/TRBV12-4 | TGTGCCAGCACAAGGGGGCCTACGCAGTATTTT | CASTRGPTQYF
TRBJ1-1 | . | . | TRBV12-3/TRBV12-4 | TGTGCCAGCAGCCTCCGGGGGTGGCCGTCTTTCTTT | CASSLRGWPSFF
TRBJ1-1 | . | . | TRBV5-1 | TGCGCCAGCAGCCCTGACAGCCGGAACACTGAAGCTTTCTTT | CASSPDSRNTEAFF
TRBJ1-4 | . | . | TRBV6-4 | TGTGCCAGCAGCGATTTCGGGAACGAGAATGAAAAACTGTTTTTT | CASSDFGNENEKLFF
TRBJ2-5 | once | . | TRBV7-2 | TGTGCCAGCAGCTCCAGACGACAGCAAGAGACCCAGTACTTC | CASSSRRQQETQYF
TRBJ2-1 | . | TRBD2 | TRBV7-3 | TGTGCCAGCAGCTCGACCGGGCCGGGGGGGCAGTTCTTC | CASSSTGPGGQFF
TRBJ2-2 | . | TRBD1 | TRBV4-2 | TGTGCCAGCAGCCAACTTAGGGAGACAGGGGTGACCGGGGAGCTGTTTTTT | CASSQLRETGVTGELFF
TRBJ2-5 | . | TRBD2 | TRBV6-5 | TGTGCCAGCACCCCTGGGGGGGGGACCCAGTACTTC | CASTPGGGTQYF
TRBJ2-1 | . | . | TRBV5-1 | TGCGCCAGCAGCTCTAACCCCACCGGGAAGGTTAATGAGCAGTTCTTC | CASSSNPTGKVNEQFF
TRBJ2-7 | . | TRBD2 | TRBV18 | TGTGCCAGCTCACCCTCCAGCGGGAGGGGTTCCTACGAGCAGTACTTC | CASSPSSGRGSYEQYF
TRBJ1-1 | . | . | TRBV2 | TGTGCCAGCAGTGATGCAGGGGTTGAAGCTTTCTTT | CASSDAGVEAFF
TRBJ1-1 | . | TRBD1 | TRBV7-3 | TGTGCCAGCAGCCCGGGACAGAGGAACACTGAAGCTTTCTTT | CASSPGQRNTEAFF
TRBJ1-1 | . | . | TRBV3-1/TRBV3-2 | TGTGCCAGCAGCCAATGGCTGAACACTGAAGCTTTCTTT | CASSQWLNTEAFF
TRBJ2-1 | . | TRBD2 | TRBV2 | TGTGCCAGCAGTGCCGGGACTAGCTCCTACAATGAGCAGTTCTTC | CASSAGTSSYNEQFF
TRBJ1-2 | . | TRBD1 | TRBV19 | TGTGCCAGTAGTCTATGGACAGGGAACTATGGCTACACCTTC | CASSLWTGNYGYTF
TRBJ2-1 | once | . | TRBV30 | TGTGCCTGGAGTATGGGGAGCTCCTACAATGAGCAGTTCTTC | CAWSMGSSYNEQFF
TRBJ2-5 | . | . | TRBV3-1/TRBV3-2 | TGTGCCAGCAGCCGCGGACAGCGTACACAAGAGACCCAGTACTTC | CASSRGQRTQETQYF
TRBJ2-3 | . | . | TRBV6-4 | TGTGCCAGCAGTCAACAGGGAAGCACAGATACGCAGTATTTT | CASSQQGSTDTQYF
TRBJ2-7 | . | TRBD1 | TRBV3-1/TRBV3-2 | TGTGCCAGCAGCCAAGCAGGGGGCTCTTACGAGCAGTACTTC | CASSQAGGSYEQYF
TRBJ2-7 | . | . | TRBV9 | TGTGCCAGCAGCGTAGGTCTGTCCTACGAGCAGTACTTC | CASSVGLSYEQYF
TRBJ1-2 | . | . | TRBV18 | TGTGCCAGCTCACAAAGACAGGCACCGGGGGGCTACACCTTC | CASSQRQAPGGYTF